This TCR beta chain was captured by sequencing in a study of T-cell memory formation after mild COVID-19. Libraries for TCRalpha and TCRbeta carried sample barcodes and unique molecular identifiers via 5'RACE. In TCRdb, the 5' RACE reads were re-called with MiXCR into one record per CDR3 protein. The data hold about 270,000 distinct CDR3 sequences, with around 15% observed a single time. This CDR3 has 15 residues. The germline V gene encodes CDR1 SEHNR and CDR2 FQNEAQ (reference sequence). V dropped 5 bases and J dropped 3; count of bases not matched to a gene: 7. Study-wide results and caveats: Most CD4+ clones that shrank were in CM and EM, while CD8+ ones turned up in EMRA.

Points on this clonotype: Its specificity is unknown.

The receptor was derived from a man between 18 and 35 years old who had mild COVID-19 (a few samples of this study predate the infection). Cell type and time point are not known. This chain links TRBV7-9 with TRBJ1-5, with 7 bases aligning to TRBD1. Sequencing was done on a sample of PBMCs or a T cell subset sorted from them (not recorded which). CDR3: CASSPQGVDNQPQHF. In nucleotides, the CDR3 is TGTGCCAGCAGCCCGCAGGGGGTGGACAATCAGCCCCAGCATTTT. The full variable domain, in which reference TRBV7-9 and TRBJ1-5 provide the parts outside the CDR3, is DTGVSQNPRHKITKRGQNVTFRCDPISEHNRLYWYRQTLGQGPEFLTYFQNEAQLEKSRLLSDRFSAERPKGSFSTLEIQRTEQGDSAMYLCASSPQGVDNQPQHFGDGTRLSIL.